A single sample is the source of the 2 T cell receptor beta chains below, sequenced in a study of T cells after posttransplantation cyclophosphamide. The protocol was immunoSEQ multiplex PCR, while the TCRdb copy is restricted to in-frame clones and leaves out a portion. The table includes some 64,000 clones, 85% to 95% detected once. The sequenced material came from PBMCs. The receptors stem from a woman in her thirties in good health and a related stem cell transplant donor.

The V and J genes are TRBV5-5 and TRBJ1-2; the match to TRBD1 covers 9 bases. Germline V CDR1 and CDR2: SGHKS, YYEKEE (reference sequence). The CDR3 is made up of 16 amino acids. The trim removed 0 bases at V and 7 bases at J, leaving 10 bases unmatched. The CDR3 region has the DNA TGTGCCAGCAGCTTGGGGATAGGGACAGGGAGATCTGGCTACACCTTC. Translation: CASSLGIGTGRSGYTF.

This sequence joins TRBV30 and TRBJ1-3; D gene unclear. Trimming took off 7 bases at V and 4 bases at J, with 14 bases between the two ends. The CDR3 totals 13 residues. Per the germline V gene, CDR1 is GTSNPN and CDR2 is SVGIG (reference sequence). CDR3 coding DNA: TGTGCCTCGCCCGAGAAAACCGGAAACACCATATATTTT. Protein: CASPEKTGNTIYF.